The next 25 T cell receptor beta chains were all read from a single sample in a study of somatic mutations in cytotoxic T cells in rheumatoid arthritis. Sequencing was performed with immunoSEQ multiplex PCR; in TCRdb, only in-frame clones are kept and a portion is missing. The sample carries around 19,000 clones, 65% to 70% recorded once. The sample comprised CD8+ T cells sorted from blood. The receptors originated from an adult with rheumatoid arthritis.

This chain connects TRBV5-1 to TRBJ1-1; D unclear. Germline V gene data show CDR1 as SGHRS and CDR2 as YFSETQ. V shed 5 bases and J shed 5 bases, with 13 bases lying between them. The CDR3 is 13 amino acids. The CDR3 sequence: CASRYVGKTEAFF. CDR3 nucleotide sequence: TGCGCCAGCAGATACGTGGGAAAAACTGAAGCTTTCTTT.

The J gene is TRBJ1-3, the V gene TRBV6-1; 10 nucleotides align to TRBD1. CDR1 and CDR2 (germline): MNHNS, SASEGT. V was clipped by 6 bases and J by 2 bases; unmatched bases: 1. This CDR3 is built from 14 residues. CDR3 residues: CASRGTGAGNTIYF. DNA for the CDR3: TGTGCCAGCAGAGGGACAGGGGCTGGAAACACCATATATTTT.

This clone has more than one count but fewer than ten. V usage is TRBV19 and J usage is TRBJ2-3; D unresolved. Germline CDR1 is LNHDA and CDR2 is SQIVND (reference sequence). The germline V and J ends were trimmed by 4 bases and 2 bases, with 22 bases remaining between them. The CDR3 loop spans 18 amino acids. The CDR3 coding sequence is TGTGCCAGTAGTAGATCGCTTTTTCGGGCGGCGACCACAGATACGCAGTATTTT. Its protein is CASSRSLFRAATTDTQYF. The complete variable domain, with remaining parts taken from reference TRBV19 and TRBJ2-3, reads DGGITQSPKYLFRKEGQNVTLSCEQNLNHDAMYWYRQDPGQGLRLIYYSQIVNDFQKGDIAEGYSVSREKKESFPLTVTSAQKNPTAFYLCASSRSLFRAATTDTQYFGPGTRLTVL.

V is TRBV6-5 and J is TRBJ2-7, with unresolved D. The CDR3 is made up of 15 amino acids. V lost 0 bases to trimming and J lost 5 bases, with 14 bases between them. The germline CDR1 and CDR2 sequences are MNHEY and SVGAGI. In DNA, the CDR3 is TGTGCCAGCAGTTACTCGTTGAGTTGGTCGAACGAGCAGTACTTC. Its translation is CASSYSLSWSNEQYF.

J is TRBJ2-1 and V is TRBV5-1; 12 bases are a match to TRBD2. Losses at the gene ends were 4 bases for V and 8 bases for J; bases not matched to a gene: 10. In germline, CDR1 is SGHRS, CDR2 YFSETQ. This CDR3 contains 16 residues. CDR3 sequence: CASSPPGTSGFHEQFF. DNA for the CDR3: TGCGCCAGCAGCCCACCCGGGACTAGCGGGTTCCATGAGCAGTTCTTC.

The chain employs TRBV4-1 and TRBJ2-6; possibly TRBD1 for D (5 bases). Germline assignment: CDR1 MGHRA and CDR2 YSYEKL. The CDR3 consists of 19 residues. Trimming took off 1 base at V and 1 base at J, with 17 bases between the two ends. This CDR3 reads CASSQVGAVPGSGANVLTF. The CDR3 DNA follows: TGCGCCAGCAGCCAAGTTGGGGCAGTACCAGGATCTGGGGCCAACGTCCTGACTTTC.

This clone was counted only a few times. V gene TRBV4-1 combines with J gene TRBJ1-1, with TRBD1 as a possible D gene (6 bases). The germline V and J ends were trimmed by 0 bases and 4 bases, with 9 bases remaining between them. This CDR3 spans 14 amino acids. Germline CDR1 and CDR2: MGHRA and YSYEKL. The CDR3 sequence: CASSQDRGGTEAFF. DNA of the CDR3: TGCGCCAGCAGCCAAGACAGGGGAGGCACTGAAGCTTTCTTT.

This clone was recorded a few times. The sample carries other DNA sequences with the same CDR3. The V call is TRBV5-4, the J call TRBJ1-1; a possible D gene is TRBD1 (6 bases). The CDR3 totals 13 residues. With 0 bases removed from V and 3 bases from J, the gap between germline ends came to 6 bases. Germline V gene sequence: CDR1 SGHNT, CDR2 YYREEE (reference sequence). CDR3 DNA: TGTGCCAGCAGCTTGGGGACAGACACTGAAGCTTTCTTT. This sequence encodes CASSLGTDTEAFF.

This clone showed up just once. V gene TRBV6-1 combines with J gene TRBJ1-2; no definite D call. V gave up 4 bases and J gave up 4 bases, with 19 bases separating them. The CDR3 loop spans 16 amino acids. Germline V gene lookup returns CDR1 MNHNS and CDR2 SASEGT. The CDR3 DNA is TGTGCCAGCAGTGTTCGATCCGACGACGGCTTCTATGGCTACACCTTC. Translated: CASSVRSDDGFYGYTF.

The chain has TRBV7-2 and TRBJ1-2, with 9 bases that match TRBD1. Germline V CDR1 and CDR2: SGHTA, FQGNSA. J lost 8 bases, V lost 5 bases, and 9 bases had no gene match. The CDR3 spans 14 residues. The CDR3 reads CASSPRDRVKGYTF. The CDR3 DNA sequence: TGTGCCAGCAGCCCTCGGGACAGGGTTAAGGGCTACACCTTC.

CDR3 DNA: TGTGCCAGCAGTTTATGGGGAGGGAGCACTGAAGCTTTCTTT. It codes for CASSLWGGSTEAFF. The V and J genes are TRBV28 and TRBJ1-1; no clear D. This CDR3 region has 14 residues. Germline V CDR1 and CDR2: MDHEN, SYDVKM. V was cut by 0 bases and J by 4 bases, with 9 bases left in between.

J is TRBJ1-1 and V is TRBV11-2; a weak D match, TRBD1 (5 bases). V was shortened by 5 bases and J by 0 bases, with 13 bases between the two germline ends. This CDR3 contains 15 residues. Germline values: CDR1 SGHAT, CDR2 FQNNGV. The CDR3 reads CASSPRQIMNTEAFF. As DNA, the CDR3 is TGTGCCAGCAGCCCGAGACAGATAATGAACACTGAAGCTTTCTTT.

There are a few counts of this clone. The V call is TRBV7-8, the J call TRBJ1-2; D might be TRBD1 (5 bases). Germline V gene data show CDR1 as SGHVS and CDR2 as FQNEAQ. The length of the CDR3 is 12 residues. Trimming took 5 bases from V and 8 from J, leaving 12 bases between them. The CDR3 spells CASSLGRDGYTF. The CDR3 nucleotides read TGTGCCAGCAGCCTTGGGCGGGACGGCTACACCTTC.

The chain carries TRBV2 and TRBJ2-7, with TRBD1 as a possible D gene (5 bases). The V end lost 6 bases, the J end lost 2 bases, and 20 bases lay between the germline ends. CDR1 and CDR2 from the germline V gene are SNHLY and FYNNEI. The CDR3 contains 16 residues. The CDR3 here is CASSVPQGPQAYEQYF. The CDR3 DNA follows: TGTGCCAGCAGCGTACCTCAGGGCCCCCAAGCCTACGAGCAGTACTTC.

The chain recombines TRBV9 with TRBJ2-7; 10 nucleotides line up with TRBD2. Trimming cost V 4 bases and J 3 bases; bases outside gene matches: 7. The CDR3 extends over 15 amino acids. Germline V gene sequence: CDR1 SGDLS, CDR2 YYNGEE. CDR3 in DNA: TGTGCCAGCAGCCCGACCCTAGCGGGGGACTACGAGCAGTACTTC. Protein sequence: CASSPTLAGDYEQYF.

The J gene is TRBJ1-2, the V gene TRBV6-1; tentatively, D is TRBD1 (5 bases). Trimming removed 0 bases at V and 3 bases at J, with 11 bases between. CDR1 is MNHNS, CDR2 SASEGT, per germline. This CDR3 has 15 residues. The CDR3 coding sequence is TGTGCCAGCAGTGAAGCCTCCGGAGGGGACTATGGCTACACCTTC. It is translated as CASSEASGGDYGYTF.

This clone has just a few counts. The CDR3: CSVDFRGPYNEQFF. CDR3 DNA sequence: TGCAGCGTTGACTTCCGGGGACCCTACAATGAGCAGTTCTTC. V usage is TRBV29-1 and J usage is TRBJ2-1, with D possibly being TRBD1 or TRBD2 (5 bases each). The germline gives CDR1 SQVTM, CDR2 ANQGSEA. V lost 3 bases and J 2 bases, leaving 11 bases between the germline ends. The CDR3 is made up of 14 amino acids.

The chain uses TRBV28 and TRBJ1-4; D remains ambiguous. The germline CDR1 and CDR2 sequences are MDHEN and SYDVKM. The CDR3 is 14 residues long. Trimming shortened V by 3 bases and J by 2 bases, and 7 bases separated the two germline ends. The chain's CDR3 is CASSFLGTNEKLFF. The CDR3 nucleotides read TGTGCCAGCAGTTTCTTGGGGACTAATGAAAAACTGTTTTTT. Combining the CDR3 with reference TRBV28 and TRBJ1-4 gives the whole variable domain DVKVTQSSRYLVKRTGEKVFLECVQDMDHENMFWYRQDPGLGLRLIYFSYDVKMKEKGDIPEGYSVSREKKERFSLILESASTNQTSMYLCASSFLGTNEKLFFGSGTQLSVL.

This clone has only one observation. J is TRBJ2-1 and V is TRBV9; TRBD2 is a possible D gene (5 bases). Germline CDR1 is SGDLS and CDR2 is YYNGEE. CDR3 length equals 16 residues. Trimming pared 4 bases from V and 1 base from J, leaving 15 bases between. The CDR3 protein is CASSPHPGESYNEQFF. The CDR3, as DNA: TGTGCCAGCAGCCCACACCCCGGGGAGTCCTACAATGAGCAGTTCTTC.

The chain joins TRBV29-1 to TRBJ2-7, with 7 bases lining up with TRBD1. V shed 0 bases, J shed 1 base, and the junction held 6 bases outside the gene matches. CDR3 length: 15 amino acids. Germline V lookup: CDR1 SQVTM, CDR2 ANQGSEA. The DNA for the CDR3 is TGCAGCGTTGAAGAACTTAACAGGGGTTCCTACGAGCAGTACTTC. This sequence encodes CSVEELNRGSYEQYF.

This clone was detected once. This chain connects TRBV7-8 to TRBJ1-6, with D unresolved. Trimming removed 3 bases from V and 0 bases from J, with 12 bases in between. Germline V gene sequence: CDR1 SGHVS, CDR2 FQNEAQ. CDR3 length: 17 residues. CDR3 sequence reads: CASSFQPMSSYNSPLHF. DNA for the CDR3: TGTGCCAGCAGCTTTCAACCGATGAGCTCCTATAATTCACCCCTCCACTTT.

V and J are TRBV7-2 and TRBJ2-5, with 9 bases aligning to TRBD1. Germline V gene sequence: CDR1 SGHTA, CDR2 FQGNSA. The CDR3 has 15 residues. V shed 5 bases, J shed 1 base, and the junction held 5 bases outside the gene matches. The CDR3, as DNA: TGTGCCAGCAGCCCGCCGACAGGGGGCCAAGAGACCCAGTACTTC. This sequence encodes CASSPPTGGQETQYF.

The V call is TRBV19, the J call TRBJ1-5; D gene unclear. The CDR3 length is 14 residues. From germline, CDR1 is LNHDA and CDR2 SQIVND (reference sequence). V was trimmed by 1 base and J by 1 base, leaving 5 bases between them. As DNA, the CDR3 is TGTGCCAGTAGTATAGCAGTAAGCAATCAGCCCCAGCATTTT. This encodes CASSIAVSNQPQHF. The full variable domain, its missing parts supplied by reference TRBV19 and TRBJ1-5, is DGGITQSPKYLFRKEGQNVTLSCEQNLNHDAMYWYRQDPGQGLRLIYYSQIVNDFQKGDIAEGYSVSREKKESFPLTVTSAQKNPTAFYLCASSIAVSNQPQHFGDGTRLSIL.

The chain employs TRBV28 and TRBJ1-3, with unresolved D. The CDR3 is made up of 14 amino acids. The germline CDR1 and CDR2 sequences are MDHEN and SYDVKM. Trimming stripped 4 bases from V and 8 bases from J, with 15 bases between. CDR3 protein: CASSYDWEVDTIYF. The CDR3 DNA is TGTGCCAGCAGTTACGACTGGGAGGTAGACACCATATATTTT. Combining the CDR3 with reference TRBV28 and TRBJ1-3 gives the whole variable domain DVKVTQSSRYLVKRTGEKVFLECVQDMDHENMFWYRQDPGLGLRLIYFSYDVKMKEKGDIPEGYSVSREKKERFSLILESASTNQTSMYLCASSYDWEVDTIYFGEGSWLTVV.

V usage is TRBV7-9 and J usage is TRBJ2-5; D gene uncertain. The end of the DNA is better explained by TRBJ2-7, so the J call may be wrong. The CDR3 covers 13 residues. The germline gives CDR1 SEHNR, CDR2 FQNEAQ (reference sequence). CDR3 sequence (DNA): TGTGCCAGCAGCCCCAAAGTCTCCTACGAGCAGTACTTC. It translates to CASSPKVSYEQYF.